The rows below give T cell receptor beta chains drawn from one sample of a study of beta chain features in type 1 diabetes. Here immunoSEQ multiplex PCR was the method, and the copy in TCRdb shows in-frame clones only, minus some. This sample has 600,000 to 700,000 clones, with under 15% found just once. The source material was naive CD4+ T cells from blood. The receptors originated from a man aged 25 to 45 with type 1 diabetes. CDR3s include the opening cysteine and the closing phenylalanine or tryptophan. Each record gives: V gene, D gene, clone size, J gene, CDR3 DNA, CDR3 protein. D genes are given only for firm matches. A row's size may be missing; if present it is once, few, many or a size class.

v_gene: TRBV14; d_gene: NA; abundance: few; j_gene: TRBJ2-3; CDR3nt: TGTGCCAGCAGCCAAGATAAACTAGCATCCACAGATACGCAGTATTTT; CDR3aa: CASSQDKLASTDTQYF
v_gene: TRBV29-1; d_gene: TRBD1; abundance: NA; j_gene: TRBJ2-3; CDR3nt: TGCAGCGCCGGGACAGGGGATACGCAGTATTTT; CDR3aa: CSAGTGDTQYF
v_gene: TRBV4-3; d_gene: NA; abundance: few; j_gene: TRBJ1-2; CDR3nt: TGCGCCTCCCGTGGGCACGAGGTGGGCGGCTACACCTTC; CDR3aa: CASRGHEVGGYTF
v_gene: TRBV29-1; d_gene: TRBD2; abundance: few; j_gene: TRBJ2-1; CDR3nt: TGCAGCGTGAGGGGACTAGCGGGGGCCTACTCCTACAATGAGCAGTTCTTC; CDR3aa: CSVRGLAGAYSYNEQFF
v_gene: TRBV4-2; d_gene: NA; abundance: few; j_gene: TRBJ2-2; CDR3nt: TGTGCCAGCAGCCAAAGCGGGGAGCTGTTTTTT; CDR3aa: CASSQSGELFF
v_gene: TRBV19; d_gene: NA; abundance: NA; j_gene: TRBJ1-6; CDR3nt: TGTGCCAGTAGTCAAGGGACGGCCAGGGGACGATCACCCCTCCACTTT; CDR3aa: CASSQGTARGRSPLHF
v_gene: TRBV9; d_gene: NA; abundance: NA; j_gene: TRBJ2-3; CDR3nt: TGTGCCAGCGGGACCGGGTTGAGCACAGATACGCAGTATTTT; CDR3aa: CASGTGLSTDTQYF
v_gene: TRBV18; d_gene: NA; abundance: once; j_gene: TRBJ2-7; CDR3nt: TGTGCCAGCTCACCAATAGACAGAGCCTACGAGCAGTACTTC; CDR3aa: CASSPIDRAYEQYF
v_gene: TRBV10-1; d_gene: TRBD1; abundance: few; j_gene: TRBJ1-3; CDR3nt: TGCGCCAGCAGGGGACAGGACCTCTCTGGAAACACCATATATTTT; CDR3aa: CASRGQDLSGNTIYF
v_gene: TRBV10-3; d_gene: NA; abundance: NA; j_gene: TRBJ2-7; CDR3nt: TGTGCCATCAGTACCCAGGACAGACAGCAGTACTTC; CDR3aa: CAISTQDRQQYF
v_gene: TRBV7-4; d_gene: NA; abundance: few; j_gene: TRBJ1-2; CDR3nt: TGTGCCAGCAGCTTAAGGGATTCCTGCCCCTTC; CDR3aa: CASSLRDSCPF
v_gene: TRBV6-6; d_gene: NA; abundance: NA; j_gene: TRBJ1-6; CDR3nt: TGTGCCAGCAGGGAGTACGCAAATTCACCCCTCCACTTT; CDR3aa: CASREYANSPLHF
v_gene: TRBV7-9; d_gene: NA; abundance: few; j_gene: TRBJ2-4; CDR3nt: TGTGCCAGCAGCCCGGACTGGATTCTAGCCAAAAACATTCAGTACTTC; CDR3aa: CASSPDWILAKNIQYF
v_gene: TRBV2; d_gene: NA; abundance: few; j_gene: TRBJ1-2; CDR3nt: TGTGCCAGCCGAGGGACTTTGAGGGATGGCTACACCTTC; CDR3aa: CASRGTLRDGYTF
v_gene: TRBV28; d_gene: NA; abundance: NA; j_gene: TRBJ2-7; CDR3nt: TGTGCCAGCAGTTTTACGTACTACGAGCAGTACTTC; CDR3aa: CASSFTYYEQYF
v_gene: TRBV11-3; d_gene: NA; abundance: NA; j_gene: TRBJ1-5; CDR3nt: TGTGCCAGCAGCTTAGGAGTTATTAATCAGCCCCAGCATTTT; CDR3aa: CASSLGVINQPQHF
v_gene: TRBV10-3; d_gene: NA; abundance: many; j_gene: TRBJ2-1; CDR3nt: TGTGCCATCAGTGCAATGGAGGCGGGGTACAATGAGCAGTTCTTC; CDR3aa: CAISAMEAGYNEQFF
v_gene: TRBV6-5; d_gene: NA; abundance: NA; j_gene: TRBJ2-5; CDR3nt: TGTGCCAGCAGGACGCAAGGAGGGCGGACCCAGTACTTC; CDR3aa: CASRTQGGRTQYF
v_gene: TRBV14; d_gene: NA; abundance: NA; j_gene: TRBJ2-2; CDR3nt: TGTGCCAGCAGCCAAGTTGCCAGGGTGACCGGGGAGCTGTTTTTT; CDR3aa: CASSQVARVTGELFF
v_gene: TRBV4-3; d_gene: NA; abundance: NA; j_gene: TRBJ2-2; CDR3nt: TGCGCCAGCAGCCAAGAAGGGGGCACCGGGGAGCTGTTTTTT; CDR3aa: CASSQEGGTGELFF
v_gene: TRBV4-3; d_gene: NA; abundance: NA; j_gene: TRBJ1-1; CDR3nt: TGCGCCAGCAGCCAATCCACGACACCGAACACTGAAGCTTTCTTT; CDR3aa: CASSQSTTPNTEAFF
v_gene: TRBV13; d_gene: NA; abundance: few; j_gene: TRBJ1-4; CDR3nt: TGTGCCAGCAGCTTACGACAGTCTGAAAAACTGTTTTTT; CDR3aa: CASSLRQSEKLFF
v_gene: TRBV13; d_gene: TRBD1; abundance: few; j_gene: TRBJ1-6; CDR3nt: TGTGCCAGCAGCGCCAGGGACAGCAATTCACCCCTCCACTTT; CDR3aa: CASSARDSNSPLHF
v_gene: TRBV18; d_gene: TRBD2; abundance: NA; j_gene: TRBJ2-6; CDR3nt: TGTGCCAGCTCACAGACTAGCGGGGGTGCTGGGGCCAACGTCCTGACTTTC; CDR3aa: CASSQTSGGAGANVLTF
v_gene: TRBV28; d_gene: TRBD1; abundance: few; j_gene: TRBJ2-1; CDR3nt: TGTGCCAGCAGGCCACAGGGGACATTGGGCCTCAATGAGCAGTTCTTC; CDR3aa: CASRPQGTLGLNEQFF
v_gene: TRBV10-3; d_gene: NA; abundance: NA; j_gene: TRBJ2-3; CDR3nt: TGTGCCACCTCCCCTTCCGGAAATACGCAGTATTTT; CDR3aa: CATSPSGNTQYF
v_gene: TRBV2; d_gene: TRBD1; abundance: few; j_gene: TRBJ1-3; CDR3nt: TGTGCCTCCACTACAGGGGAATCTGGAAACACCATATATTTT; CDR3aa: CASTTGESGNTIYF
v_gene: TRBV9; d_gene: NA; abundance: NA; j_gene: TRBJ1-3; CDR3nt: TGTGCCAGCACCGGGAGCTCTGGAAACACCATATATTTT; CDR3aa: CASTGSSGNTIYF
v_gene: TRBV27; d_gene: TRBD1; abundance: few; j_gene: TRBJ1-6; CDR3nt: TGTGCCAGCAGCCCTAGACAGGGTTTAAATTCACCCCTCCACTTT; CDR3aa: CASSPRQGLNSPLHF
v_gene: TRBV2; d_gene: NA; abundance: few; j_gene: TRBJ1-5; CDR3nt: TGTGCCAGCAGTGAAGCGACCGTCGATCAGCCCCAGCATTTT; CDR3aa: CASSEATVDQPQHF
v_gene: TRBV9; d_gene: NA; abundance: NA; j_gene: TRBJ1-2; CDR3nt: TGTGCCAGCAGCGTAGCTCCAAGTAGCTATGGCTACACCTTC; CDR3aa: CASSVAPSSYGYTF
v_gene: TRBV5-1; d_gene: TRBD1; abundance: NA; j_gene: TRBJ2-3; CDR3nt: TGCGCCAGCAGCTTTGACAGGGGGCCGGGAGATACGCAGTATTTT; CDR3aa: CASSFDRGPGDTQYF
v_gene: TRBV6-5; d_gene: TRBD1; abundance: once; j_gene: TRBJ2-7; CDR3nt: TGTGCCAGCAGTTACTCGGGACAGTTAAGCGAGCAGTACTTC; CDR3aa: CASSYSGQLSEQYF
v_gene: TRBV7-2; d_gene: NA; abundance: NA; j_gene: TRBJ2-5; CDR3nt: TGTGCCAGCAGAAGGGGAGAGACCCAGTACTTC; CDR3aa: CASRRGETQYF
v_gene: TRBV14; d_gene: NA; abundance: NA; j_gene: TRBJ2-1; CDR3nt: TGTGCCAGCAGCCAAGAAAGAGGATTGGGTCTCACCTACAATGAGCAGTTCTTC; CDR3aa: CASSQERGLGLTYNEQFF
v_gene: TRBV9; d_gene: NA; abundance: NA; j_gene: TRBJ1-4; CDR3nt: TGTGCCAGCAGCGTAACCACCGGTGGCCGTGAAAAACTGTTTTTT; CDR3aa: CASSVTTGGREKLFF
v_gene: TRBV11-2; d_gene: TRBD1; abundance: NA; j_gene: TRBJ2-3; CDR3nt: TGTGCCAGCAGCTCCCGAGGCGCAGGGGGCCCGCAGTATTTT; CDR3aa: CASSSRGAGGPQYF
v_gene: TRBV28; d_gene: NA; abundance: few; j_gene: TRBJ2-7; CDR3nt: TGTGCCAGCAGTGGCCCCAGGGGGGAATTCTCCTACGAGCAGTACTTC; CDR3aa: CASSGPRGEFSYEQYF
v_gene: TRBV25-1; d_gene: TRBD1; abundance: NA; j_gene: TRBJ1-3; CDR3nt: TGTGCCAGCAGTGGTAAAGACAGGGCCTCTGGAAACACCATATATTTT; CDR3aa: CASSGKDRASGNTIYF
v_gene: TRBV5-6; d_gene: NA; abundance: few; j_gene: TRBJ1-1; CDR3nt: TGTGCCAGCAGCTTGGCCGTTTTTCCCGCAGGAGGTATAACTGAAGCTTTCTTT; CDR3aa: CASSLAVFPAGGITEAFF
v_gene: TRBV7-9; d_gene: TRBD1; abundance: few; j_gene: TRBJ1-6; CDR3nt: TGTGCCAGCAGCGTCGGGGGACAGGGGGCTTCACCCCTCCACTTT; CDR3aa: CASSVGGQGASPLHF
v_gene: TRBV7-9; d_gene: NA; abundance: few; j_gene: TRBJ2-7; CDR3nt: TGTGCCAGCAGCCGTGGGACACAGGGACCCCTCTCCTACGAGCAGTACTTC; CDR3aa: CASSRGTQGPLSYEQYF
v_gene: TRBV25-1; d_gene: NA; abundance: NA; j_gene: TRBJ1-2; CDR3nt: TGTGCCAGCAGTGAATTCGGCCCGTCGGTCTATGGCTACACCTTC; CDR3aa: CASSEFGPSVYGYTF
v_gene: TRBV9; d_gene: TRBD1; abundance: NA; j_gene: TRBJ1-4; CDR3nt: TGTGCCAGCAGCCCACAGGGGGCGAGTGAAAAACTGTTTTTT; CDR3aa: CASSPQGASEKLFF
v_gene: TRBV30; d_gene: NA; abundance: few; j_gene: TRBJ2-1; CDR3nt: TGTGCCTGGAAGGGGGACCCCTACAATGAGCAGTTCTTC; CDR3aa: CAWKGDPYNEQFF
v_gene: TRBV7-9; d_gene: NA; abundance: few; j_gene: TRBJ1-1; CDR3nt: TGTGCCAGCAGGCTTGAGAACATGAACACTGAAGCTTTCTTT; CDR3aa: CASRLENMNTEAFF
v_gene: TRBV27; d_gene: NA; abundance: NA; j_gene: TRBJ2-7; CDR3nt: TGTGCCAGCAGTCCCACCCCCGGGACATATGCCTACGAGCAGTACTTC; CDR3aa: CASSPTPGTYAYEQYF
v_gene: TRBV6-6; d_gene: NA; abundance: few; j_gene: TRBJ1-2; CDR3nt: TGTGCCAGCCGCCTAACGGGAGGGGATGGCTACACCTTC; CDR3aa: CASRLTGGDGYTF
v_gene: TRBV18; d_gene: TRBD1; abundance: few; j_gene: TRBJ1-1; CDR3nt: TGTGCCAGCTCACCACCCCCCAGGGGGATCGCTGAAGCTTTCTTT; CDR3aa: CASSPPPRGIAEAFF
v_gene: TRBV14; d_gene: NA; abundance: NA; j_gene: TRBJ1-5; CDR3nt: TGTGCCAGCAGCCAAGGTGTTCGGGACAAAAGGGTCCCTAGCAATCAGCCCCAGCATTTT; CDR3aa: CASSQGVRDKRVPSNQPQHF
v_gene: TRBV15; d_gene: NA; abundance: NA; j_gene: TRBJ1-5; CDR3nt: TGTGCCACCAGCAGACCGGGACCCTATAGCAATCAGCCCCAGCATTTT; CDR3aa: CATSRPGPYSNQPQHF
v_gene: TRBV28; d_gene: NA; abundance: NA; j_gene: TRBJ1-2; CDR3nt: TGTGCCAGCAGTTTAGGAGGGCGGTATGGCTACACCTTC; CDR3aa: CASSLGGRYGYTF
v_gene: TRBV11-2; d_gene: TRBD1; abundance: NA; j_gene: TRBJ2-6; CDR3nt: TGTGCCAGCAGACTGACAGGGAATACTGGGGCCAACGTCCTGACTTTC; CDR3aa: CASRLTGNTGANVLTF